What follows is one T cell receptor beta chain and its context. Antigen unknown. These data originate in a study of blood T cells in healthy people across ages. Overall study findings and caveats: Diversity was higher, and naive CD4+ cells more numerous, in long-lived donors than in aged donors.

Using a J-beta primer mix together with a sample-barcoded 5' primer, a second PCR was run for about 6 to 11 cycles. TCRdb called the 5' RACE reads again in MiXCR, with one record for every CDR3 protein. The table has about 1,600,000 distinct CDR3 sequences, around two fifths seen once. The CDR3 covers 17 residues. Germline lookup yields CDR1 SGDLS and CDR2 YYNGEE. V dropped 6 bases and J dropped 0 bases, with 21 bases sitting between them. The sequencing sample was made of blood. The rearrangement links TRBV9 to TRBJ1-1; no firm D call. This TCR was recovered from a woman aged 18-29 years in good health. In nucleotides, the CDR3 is TGTGCCAGCACGCCCCCCGGGGTTTTGACGATGAACACTGAAGCTTTCTTT. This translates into CASTPPGVLTMNTEAFF. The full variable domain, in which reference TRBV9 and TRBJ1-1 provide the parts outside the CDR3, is DSGVTQTPKHLITATGQRVTLRCSPRSGDLSVYWYQQSLDQGLQFLIQYYNGEERAKGNILERFSAQQFPDLHSELNLSSLELGDSALYFCASTPPGVLTMNTEAFFGQGTRLTVV.